These 17 T cell receptor beta chains were sequenced from one sample in a study of T cells in Graves' hyperthyroidism and ophthalmopathy. RNA transcripts gave rise to amplified TCR beta CDR3 regions. The HTBI set primed first-round TCR CDR3 RT-PCR. TCRdb recomputed calls from the multiplex PCR reads with MiXCR, one row per CDR3 protein. The sample consists of fewer than 450,000 distinct CDR3 sequences, roughly 15% of them appearing once. The specimen sequenced was blood. Receptor source: a woman between 25 and 40 years old with Graves' hyperthyroidism that later progressed to Graves' ophthalmopathy.

The chain uses TRBV7-9 and TRBJ2-7; no firm D call. The CDR3 spans 13 residues. Per germline, CDR1 SEHNR and CDR2 FQNEAQ (reference sequence). The V end was cut by 2 bases, the J end by 3 bases, with 8 bases between. The CDR3 DNA sequence: TGTGCCAGCAGCTTAATGGCCGACTACGAGCAGTACTTC. Its protein product is CASSLMADYEQYF.

The V call is TRBV6-2 or TRBV6-3, the J call TRBJ2-2, with 9 bases fitting TRBD1. Per the germline V gene, CDR1 is MNHEY and CDR2 is SVGEGT. Unmatched junction bases numbered 5, after V lost 8 bases and J lost 7 bases. The CDR3 is made up of 13 amino acids. In nucleotides, the CDR3 is TGTGCCAGCGGACAGGGGTTCGGCGGGGAGCTGTTTTTT. This codes for CASGQGFGGELFF.

This clonotype was found many times. CDR3 coding DNA: TGCAGTGCGCGTGATCGGGACCTTACGGGGGGGACCCAGTACTTC. Its translation is CSARDRDLTGGTQYF. This sequence joins TRBV20-1 and TRBJ2-5, with 7 bases that match TRBD2. Germline V gene sequence: CDR1 DFQATT, CDR2 SNEGSKA (reference sequence). This CDR3 spans 15 amino acids. Trimming took 6 bases from V and 7 from J; bases not matched to a gene: 17.

Ten or more counts support this clonotype. The chain carries TRBV2 and TRBJ2-1; tentative D call: TRBD1 (5 bases). The V end lost 0 bases, the J end lost 4 bases, and 7 bases lay between the germline ends. The CDR3 spans 14 residues. The germline V gene encodes CDR1 SNHLY and CDR2 FYNNEI. The DNA for the CDR3 is TGTGCCAGCAGTGAAGCGAACAGGTACAATGAGCAGTTCTTC. This codes for CASSEANRYNEQFF. Using reference TRBV2 and TRBJ2-1 for the parts outside the CDR3, the full variable domain is EPEVTQTPSHQVTQMGQEVILRCVPISNHLYFYWYRQILGQKVEFLVSFYNNEISEKSEIFDDQFSVERPDGSNFTLKIRSTKLEDSAMYFCASSEANRYNEQFFGPGTRLTVL.

The DNA of the CDR3 is TGTGCCAGCAGCTTAGATGTTTGGGGCTACGAGCAGTACTTC. Its translation is CASSLDVWGYEQYF. This chain uses TRBV11-2 with TRBJ2-7; D gene unclear. Germline CDR1 is SGHAT and CDR2 is FQNNGV. V was cut by 0 bases and J by 3 bases, with 9 bases left in between. CDR3 length equals 14 residues. The full variable domain, with the rest looked up from reference TRBV11-2 and TRBJ2-7, is EAGVAQSPRYKIIEKRQSVAFWCNPISGHATLYWYQQILGQGPKLLIQFQNNGVVDDSQLPKDRFSAERLKGVDSTLKIQPAKLEDSAVYLCASSLDVWGYEQYFGPGTRLTVT.

This clonotype was seen many times. The chain links TRBV6-5 to TRBJ1-2, with 9 bases matching TRBD1. The germline CDR1 and CDR2 sequences are MNHEY and SVGAGI. V was clipped by 3 bases and J by 8 bases; unmatched bases: 4. The CDR3 extends over 13 amino acids. CDR3 nucleotide sequence: TGTGCCAGCAGTTATGGGACAGGGCAGGGCTACACCTTC. Translation gives CASSYGTGQGYTF.

This clonotype was counted at least ten times. This chain joins TRBV27 and TRBJ2-5, with 15 bases that match TRBD2. V lost 6 bases to trimming and J lost 0 bases; unmatched junction nucleotides: 8. This CDR3 contains 18 residues. Germline V gene sequence: CDR1 MNHEY, CDR2 SMNVEV (reference sequence). The CDR3 protein is CASRSGLAGGRYQETQYF. CDR3 DNA: TGTGCCAGCAGGTCGGGACTAGCGGGGGGTCGGTACCAAGAGACCCAGTACTTC.

This clonotype was counted between two and nine times. The V and J genes are TRBV7-8 and TRBJ2-5, with 9 positions matching TRBD2. CDR3 length: 16 amino acids. Per the germline V gene, CDR1 is SGHVS and CDR2 is FQNEAQ. Trimming cost V 1 base and J 5 bases; bases outside gene matches: 8. CDR3 nucleotides: TGTGCCAGCAGCTTAGTATTCCTAGCGGGGCTGGAGACCCAGTACTTC. This sequence encodes CASSLVFLAGLETQYF.

This clonotype was counted many times. The genes are TRBV20-1 and TRBJ1-1; D is undetermined. The CDR3 is 11 residues long. V was pared by 1 base and J by 7 bases, with 7 bases between. Germline-derived CDR1 and CDR2 are DFQATT and SNEGSKA (reference sequence). The CDR3 is CSARATIEAFF. CDR3 sequence (DNA): TGCAGTGCTAGAGCGACAATTGAAGCTTTCTTT.

This clonotype was recorded many times. This chain connects TRBV11-2 to TRBJ2-7, with D tentatively TRBD2 (7 bases). CDR1 and CDR2 (germline): SGHAT, FQNNGV. The V gene lost 5 bases and the J gene lost 0 bases, with 11 bases spanning the gap. The CDR3 spans 14 residues. This chain's CDR3 is CASSGGAISYEQYF. As DNA, the CDR3 is TGTGCCAGCAGCGGGGGGGCTATCTCCTACGAGCAGTACTTC.

This clonotype was found many times. The V gene is TRBV28, the J gene TRBJ2-5, with a weak D call TRBD1 (5 bases). Trimming stripped 7 bases from V and 2 bases from J, with 11 bases between. Looked up from germline, CDR1 is MDHEN and CDR2 is SYDVKM. The CDR3 totals 13 residues. This chain's CDR3 is CASIGEMQETQYF. CDR3 bases: TGTGCCAGCATAGGGGAAATGCAAGAGACCCAGTACTTC.

This clonotype was seen ten or more times. The V call is TRBV27, the J call TRBJ2-2, with no clear D. CDR3 size: 14 residues. The germline CDR1 and CDR2 sequences are MNHEY and SMNVEV (reference sequence). The V end lost 4 bases, the J end lost 0 bases, and 6 bases lay between the germline ends. Here the CDR3 DNA reads TGTGCCAGCAGTTCCGAAGCGAACACCGGGGAGCTGTTTTTT. Translating gives CASSSEANTGELFF.

This clonotype was counted a few times. V gene TRBV25-1 combines with J gene TRBJ1-4; no reliable D call. The V gene's germline CDR1 is MGHDK and CDR2 SYGVNS. The CDR3 is 16 amino acids. The germline V and J ends were trimmed by 3 bases and 0 bases, with 11 bases remaining between them. The CDR3 nucleotides read TGTGCCAGCAGTGATCTAGGGAATACAACTAATGAAAAACTGTTTTTT. This codes for CASSDLGNTTNEKLFF.

This clonotype occurred many times. The chain links TRBV30 to TRBJ2-7, with D perhaps matching TRBD1 (6 bases). The CDR3 consists of 14 residues. Per the germline V gene, CDR1 is GTSNPN and CDR2 is SVGIG (reference sequence). Trimming shortened V by 3 bases and J by 1 base, and 13 bases separated the two germline ends. The CDR3 region has the DNA TGTGCCTGGAGGGACAGCCAGGGGTCCTACGAGCAGTACTTC. Amino acid sequence: CAWRDSQGSYEQYF.

This clonotype showed up just a few times. The chain links TRBV10-2 to TRBJ2-7; D may be TRBD2 (5 bases). Germline lookup yields CDR1 WSHSY and CDR2 SAAADI. Trimming stripped 2 bases from V and 2 bases from J, with 10 bases between. The CDR3 covers 14 residues. CDR3 sequence reads: CASSESGSPYEQYF. The CDR3 coding sequence is TGCGCCAGCAGTGAGAGCGGCAGCCCCTACGAGCAGTACTTC.

This clonotype was counted ten times or more. V gene TRBV7-9 combines with J gene TRBJ2-5; D ambiguous. This CDR3 region has 14 residues. Germline V gene lookup returns CDR1 SEHNR and CDR2 FQNEAQ (reference sequence). V gave up 5 bases and J gave up 3 bases, with 13 bases separating them. CDR3 bases: TGTGCCAGCAGCCCAACCGCCGGAAAAGAGACCCAGTACTTC. It codes for CASSPTAGKETQYF. Full variable domain (missing parts from reference TRBV7-9 and TRBJ2-5): DTGVSQNPRHKITKRGQNVTFRCDPISEHNRLYWYRQTLGQGPEFLTYFQNEAQLEKSRLLSDRFSAERPKGSFSTLEIQRTEQGDSAMYLCASSPTAGKETQYFGPGTRLLVL.

This chain joins TRBV5-5 and TRBJ1-2; 7 bases fit TRBD1. The CDR3 is 15 amino acids. Germline lookup yields CDR1 SGHKS and CDR2 YYEKEE (reference sequence). Trimming at V came to 2 bases and at J to 4 bases, leaving 8 bases not matched to a gene. The CDR3 sequence: CASSLGTVLSYGYTF. CDR3 coding DNA: TGTGCCAGCAGCTTAGGGACAGTGCTCTCCTATGGCTACACCTTC. The full variable domain, in which reference TRBV5-5 and TRBJ1-2 provide the parts outside the CDR3, is DAGVTQSPTHLIKTRGQQVTLRCSPISGHKSVSWYQQVLGQGPQFIFQYYEKEERGRGNFPDRFSARQFPNYSSELNVNALLLGDSALYLCASSLGTVLSYGYTFGSGTRLTVV.